Here is one TCR beta chain with its context. Produced via immunoSEQ multiplex PCR; TCRdb's table is partial and in-frame only. The data show tens of thousands of clones, around 83% seen once. The data were taken from a study of somatic mutations in cytotoxic T cells in rheumatoid arthritis. Sequencing input: CD8+ T cells sorted from blood. The TCR was taken from an adult with rheumatoid arthritis.

CDR3 DNA sequence: TGTGCCAGTAGACCCCCGGGACAGCCGAATCAGCCCCAGCATTTT. This codes for CASRPPGQPNQPQHF. The chain has TRBV19 and TRBJ1-5; TRBD1 agrees at 7 bases. This CDR3 comprises 15 residues. Germline assignment: CDR1 LNHDA and CDR2 SQIVND (reference sequence). V gave up 6 bases and J gave up 4 bases; unmatched junction bases: 9.